This T cell receptor (beta chain) is from a study of T cell responses to AZD1222 COVID-19 vaccine. Study-wide findings and caveats: Clonal diversity was possibly underestimated, and white British individuals and females predominated among donors. Baseline testing showed seropositivity in only six AZD1222 recipients. Scientists sampled the repertoires only once the peak T cell response had passed.

Comments on this clone: The antigen is unknown.

The length of the CDR3 is 13 residues. V was clipped by 5 bases and J by 6 bases, with 12 bases between them. Germline V CDR1 and CDR2: LNHDA, SQIVND (reference sequence). Assay: immunoSEQ multiplex PCR; the TCRdb copy retains only in-frame clones and omits some. The data hold about 92,000 clones, with roughly 90% observed a single time. This rearrangement joins TRBV19 to TRBJ2-3, with D possibly being TRBD1 (7 bases). The sample in question was peripheral blood, obtained on day 0 of AZD1222 vaccination. The sequence was collected from an adult in good health. Here the CDR3 reads CASSLQGRDTQYF. CDR3 nucleotide sequence: TGTGCCAGTAGTCTACAGGGGAGGGATACGCAGTATTTT.